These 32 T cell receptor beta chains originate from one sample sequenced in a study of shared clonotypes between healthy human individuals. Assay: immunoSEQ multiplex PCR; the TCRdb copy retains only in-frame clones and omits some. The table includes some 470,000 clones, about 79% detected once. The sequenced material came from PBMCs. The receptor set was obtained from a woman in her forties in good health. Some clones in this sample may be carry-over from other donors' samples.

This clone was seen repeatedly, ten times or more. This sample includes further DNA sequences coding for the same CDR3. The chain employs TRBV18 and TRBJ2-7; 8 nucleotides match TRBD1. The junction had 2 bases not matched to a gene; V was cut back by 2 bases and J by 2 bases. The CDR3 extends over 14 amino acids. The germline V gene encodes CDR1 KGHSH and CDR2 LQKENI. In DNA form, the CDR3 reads TGTGCCAGCTCACCAGGGACAGGTCCCTACGAGCAGTACTTC. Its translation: CASSPGTGPYEQYF.

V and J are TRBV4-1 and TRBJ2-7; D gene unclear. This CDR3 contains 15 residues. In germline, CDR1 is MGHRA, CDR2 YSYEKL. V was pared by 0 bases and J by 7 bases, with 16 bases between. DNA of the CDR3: TGCGCCAGCAGCCAAGACGCCTTGCGTAGAACGGAGCAGTACTTC. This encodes CASSQDALRRTEQYF.

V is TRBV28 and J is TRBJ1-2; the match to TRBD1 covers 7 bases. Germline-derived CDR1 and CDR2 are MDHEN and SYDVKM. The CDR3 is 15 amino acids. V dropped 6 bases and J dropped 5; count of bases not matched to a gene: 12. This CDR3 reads CASSPGQSGWYGYTF. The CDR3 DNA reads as TGTGCCAGCAGCCCGGGACAGTCCGGATGGTATGGCTACACCTTC.

The CDR3 bases are TGCAGCGTTCGACTAGCGGGTGACACCGGGGAGCTGTTTTTT. As protein: CSVRLAGDTGELFF. The V gene is TRBV29-1, the J gene TRBJ2-2; 10 bases map to TRBD2. Unmatched junction bases numbered 3, after V lost 5 bases and J lost 3 bases. The CDR3 contains 14 residues. CDR1 and CDR2 from the germline V gene are SQVTM and ANQGSEA.

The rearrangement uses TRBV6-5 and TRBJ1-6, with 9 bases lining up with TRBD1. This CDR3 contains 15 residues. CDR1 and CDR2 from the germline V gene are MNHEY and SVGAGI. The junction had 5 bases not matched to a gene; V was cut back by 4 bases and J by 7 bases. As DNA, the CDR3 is TGTGCCAGCAGTTGGTCGGGACAGGGAAATTCACCCCTCCACTTT. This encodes CASSWSGQGNSPLHF.

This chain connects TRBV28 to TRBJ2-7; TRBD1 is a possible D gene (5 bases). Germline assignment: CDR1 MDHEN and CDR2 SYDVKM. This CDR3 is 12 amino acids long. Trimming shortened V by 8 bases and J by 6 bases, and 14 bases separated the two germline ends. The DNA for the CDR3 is TGTGCCAGCGGTACCAGGGATCGCGAGCAGTACTTC. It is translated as CASGTRDREQYF.

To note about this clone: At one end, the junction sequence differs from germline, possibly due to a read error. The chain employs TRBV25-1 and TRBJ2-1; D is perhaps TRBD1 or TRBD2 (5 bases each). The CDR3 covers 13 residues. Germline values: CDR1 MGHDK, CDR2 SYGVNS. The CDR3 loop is CANSEHPGRRQFF. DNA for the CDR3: TGTGCCAACAGTGAACACCCGGGACGTAGGCAGTTCTTC.

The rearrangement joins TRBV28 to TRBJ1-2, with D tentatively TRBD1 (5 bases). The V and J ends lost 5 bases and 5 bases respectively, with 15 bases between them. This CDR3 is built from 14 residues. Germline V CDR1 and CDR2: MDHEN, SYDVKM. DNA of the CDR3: TGTGCCAGCAGTCCCCGACAGACCCTGTATGGCTACACCTTC. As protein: CASSPRQTLYGYTF.

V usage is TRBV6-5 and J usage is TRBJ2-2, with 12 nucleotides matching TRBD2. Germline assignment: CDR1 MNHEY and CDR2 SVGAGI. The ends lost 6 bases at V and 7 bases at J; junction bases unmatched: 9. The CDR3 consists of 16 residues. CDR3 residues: CASRYGLAGSDGELFF. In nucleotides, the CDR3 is TGTGCCAGCAGATACGGACTAGCGGGATCGGACGGGGAGCTGTTTTTT.

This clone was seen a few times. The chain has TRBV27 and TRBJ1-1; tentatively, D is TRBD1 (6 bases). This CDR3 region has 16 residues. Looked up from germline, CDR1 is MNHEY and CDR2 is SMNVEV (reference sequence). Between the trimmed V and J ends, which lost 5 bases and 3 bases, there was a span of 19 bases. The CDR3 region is CASSPRTAGGDTEAFF. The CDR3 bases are TGTGCCAGCAGTCCCCGGACAGCCGGGGGAGACACTGAAGCTTTCTTT.

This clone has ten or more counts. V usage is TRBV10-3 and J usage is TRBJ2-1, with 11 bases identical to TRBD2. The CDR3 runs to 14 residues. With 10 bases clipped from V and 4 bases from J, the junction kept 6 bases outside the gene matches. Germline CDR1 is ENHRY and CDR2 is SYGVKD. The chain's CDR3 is CATGGLADYNEQFF. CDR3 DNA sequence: TGTGCCACCGGGGGACTAGCGGATTACAATGAGCAGTTCTTC.

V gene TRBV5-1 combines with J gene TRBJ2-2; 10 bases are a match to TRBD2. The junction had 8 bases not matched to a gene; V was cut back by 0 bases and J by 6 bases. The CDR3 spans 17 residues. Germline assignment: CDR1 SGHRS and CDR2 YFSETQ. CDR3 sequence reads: CASSLDSQREGPGELFF. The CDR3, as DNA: TGCGCCAGCAGCTTGGACTCGCAGCGGGAGGGTCCCGGGGAGCTGTTTTTT. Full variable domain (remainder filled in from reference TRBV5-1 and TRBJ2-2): KAGVTQTPRYLIKTRGQQVTLSCSPISGHRSVSWYQQTPGQGLQFLFEYFSETQRNKGNFPGRFSGRQFSNSRSEMNVSTLELGDSALYLCASSLDSQREGPGELFFGEGSRLTVL.

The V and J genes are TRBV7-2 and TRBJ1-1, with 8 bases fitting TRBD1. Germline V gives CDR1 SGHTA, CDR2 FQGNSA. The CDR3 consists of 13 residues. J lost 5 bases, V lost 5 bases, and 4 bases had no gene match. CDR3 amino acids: CASSTDRGTEAFF. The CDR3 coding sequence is TGTGCCAGCAGCACCGACAGGGGTACTGAAGCTTTCTTT.

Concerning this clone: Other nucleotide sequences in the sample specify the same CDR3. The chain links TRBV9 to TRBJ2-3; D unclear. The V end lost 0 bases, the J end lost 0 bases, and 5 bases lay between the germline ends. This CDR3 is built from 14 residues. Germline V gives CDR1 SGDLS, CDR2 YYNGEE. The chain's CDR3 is CASSVARSTDTQYF. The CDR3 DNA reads TGTGCCAGCAGCGTAGCTAGAAGCACAGATACGCAGTATTTT.

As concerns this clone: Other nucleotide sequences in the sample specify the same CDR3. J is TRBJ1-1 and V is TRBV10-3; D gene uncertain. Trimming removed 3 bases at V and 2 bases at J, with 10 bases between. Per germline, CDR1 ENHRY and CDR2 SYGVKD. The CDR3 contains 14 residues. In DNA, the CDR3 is TGTGCCATCAGTGAAGGGCAGCTTAACACTGAAGCTTTCTTT. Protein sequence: CAISEGQLNTEAFF.

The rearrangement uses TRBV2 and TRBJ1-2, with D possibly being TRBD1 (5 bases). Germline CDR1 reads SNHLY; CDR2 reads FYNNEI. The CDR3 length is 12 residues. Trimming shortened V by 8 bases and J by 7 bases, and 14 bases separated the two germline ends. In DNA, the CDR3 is TGTGCCAGCGGCCGAGGGACTGGTGGCTACACCTTC. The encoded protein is CASGRGTGGYTF.

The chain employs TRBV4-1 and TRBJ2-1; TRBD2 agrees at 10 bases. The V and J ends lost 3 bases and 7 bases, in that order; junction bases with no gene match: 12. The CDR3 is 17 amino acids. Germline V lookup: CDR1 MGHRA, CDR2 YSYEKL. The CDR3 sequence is CASSQLTASGSHNEQFF. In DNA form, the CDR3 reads TGCGCCAGCAGCCAGTTAACGGCTAGCGGGAGTCATAATGAGCAGTTCTTC.

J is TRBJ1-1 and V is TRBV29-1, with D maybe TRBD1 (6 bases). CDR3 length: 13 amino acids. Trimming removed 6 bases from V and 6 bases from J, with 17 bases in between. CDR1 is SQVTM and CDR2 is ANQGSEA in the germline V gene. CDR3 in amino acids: CSVRTGREAEAFF. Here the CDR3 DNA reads TGCAGCGTGAGAACAGGGAGGGAGGCTGAAGCTTTCTTT.

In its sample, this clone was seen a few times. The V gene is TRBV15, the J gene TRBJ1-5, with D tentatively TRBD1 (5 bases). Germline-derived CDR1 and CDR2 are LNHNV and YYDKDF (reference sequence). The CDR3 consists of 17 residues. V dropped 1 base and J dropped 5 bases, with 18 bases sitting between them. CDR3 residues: CATSRGRRGRGDQPQHF. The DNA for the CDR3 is TGTGCCACCAGCAGAGGCCGTCGGGGAAGGGGCGATCAGCCCCAGCATTTT.

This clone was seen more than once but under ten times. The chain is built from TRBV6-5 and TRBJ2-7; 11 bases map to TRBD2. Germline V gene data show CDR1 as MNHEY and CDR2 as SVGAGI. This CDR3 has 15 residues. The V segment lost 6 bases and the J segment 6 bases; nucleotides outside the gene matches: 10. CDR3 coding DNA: TGTGCCAGCAGCTCTTTTACTAGCGGGAGTTCCGAGCAGTACTTC. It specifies CASSSFTSGSSEQYF.

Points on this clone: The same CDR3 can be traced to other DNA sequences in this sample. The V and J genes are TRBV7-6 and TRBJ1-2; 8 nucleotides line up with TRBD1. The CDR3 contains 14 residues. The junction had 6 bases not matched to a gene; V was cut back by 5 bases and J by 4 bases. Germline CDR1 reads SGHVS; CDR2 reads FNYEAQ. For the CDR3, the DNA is TGTGCCAGCAGCCCCCCCGGACAGGGCTATGGCTACACCTTC. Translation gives CASSPPGQGYGYTF.

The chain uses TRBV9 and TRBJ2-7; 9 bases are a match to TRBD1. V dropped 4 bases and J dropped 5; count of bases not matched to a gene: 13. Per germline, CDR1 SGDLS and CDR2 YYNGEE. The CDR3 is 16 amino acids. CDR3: CASSPRGGQGNNEQYF. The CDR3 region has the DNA TGTGCCAGCAGCCCCAGAGGGGGACAGGGTAATAACGAGCAGTACTTC.

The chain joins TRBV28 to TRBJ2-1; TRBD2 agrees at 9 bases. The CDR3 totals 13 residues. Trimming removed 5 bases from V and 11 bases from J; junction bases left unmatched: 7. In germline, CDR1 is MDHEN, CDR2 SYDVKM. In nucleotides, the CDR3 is TGTGCCAGCAGTACCGGGACTAGCAGAAAGCAGTTCTTC. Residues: CASSTGTSRKQFF.

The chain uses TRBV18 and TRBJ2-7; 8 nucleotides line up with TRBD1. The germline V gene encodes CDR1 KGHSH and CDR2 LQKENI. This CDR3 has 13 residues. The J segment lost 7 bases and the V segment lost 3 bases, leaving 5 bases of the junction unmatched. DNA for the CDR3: TGTGCCAGCTCACCCGACAGGGGTCGAGAGCAGTACTTC. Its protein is CASSPDRGREQYF.

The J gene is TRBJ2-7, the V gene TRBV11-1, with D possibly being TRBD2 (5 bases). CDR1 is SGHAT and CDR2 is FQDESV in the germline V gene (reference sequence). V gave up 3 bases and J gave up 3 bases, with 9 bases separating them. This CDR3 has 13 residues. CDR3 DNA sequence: TGTGCCAGCAGCTTCGGGAACTACTACGAGCAGTACTTC. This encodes CASSFGNYYEQYF.

DNA of the CDR3: TGTGCCAGCAGCGAGAGACTAGCGGGAGTGGAGACCCAGTACTTC. Amino acid sequence: CASSERLAGVETQYF. The chain links TRBV9 to TRBJ2-5; 12 bases line up with TRBD2. The CDR3 consists of 15 residues. V gave up 3 bases and J gave up 5 bases; unmatched junction bases: 5. The germline V gene encodes CDR1 SGDLS and CDR2 YYNGEE.

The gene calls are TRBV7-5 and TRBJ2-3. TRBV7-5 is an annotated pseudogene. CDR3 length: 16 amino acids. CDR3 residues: CVRSLTGTDTDSTQYF. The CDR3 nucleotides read TGTGTCAGAAGCTTAACCGGGACCGATACAGACAGTACGCAGTATTTT.

The CDR3 spells CASSDRTGSSGYTF. For the CDR3, the DNA is TGTGCCAGCAGCGATCGGACAGGGTCTAGTGGCTACACCTTC. The chain uses TRBV7-8 and TRBJ1-2; TRBD1 matches at 8 bases. J was trimmed by 7 bases and V by 5 bases; bases with no gene match: 9. CDR3 size: 14 residues. Germline V gene sequence: CDR1 SGHVS, CDR2 FQNEAQ.

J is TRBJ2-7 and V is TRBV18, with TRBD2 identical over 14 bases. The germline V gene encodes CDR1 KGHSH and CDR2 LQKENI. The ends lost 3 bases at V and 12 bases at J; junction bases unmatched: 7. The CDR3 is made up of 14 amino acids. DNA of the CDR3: TGTGCCAGCTCACCCCCGGGACTAGCGGGAGTAGTGTACTTC. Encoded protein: CASSPPGLAGVVYF.

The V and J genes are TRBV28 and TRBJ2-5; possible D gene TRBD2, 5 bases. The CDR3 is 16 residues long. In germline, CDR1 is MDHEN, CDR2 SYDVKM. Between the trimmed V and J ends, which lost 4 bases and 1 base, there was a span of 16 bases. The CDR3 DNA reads TGTGCCAGCAGTTCTAGATCCCCCGGGGTCCAAGAGACCCAGTACTTC. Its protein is CASSSRSPGVQETQYF.

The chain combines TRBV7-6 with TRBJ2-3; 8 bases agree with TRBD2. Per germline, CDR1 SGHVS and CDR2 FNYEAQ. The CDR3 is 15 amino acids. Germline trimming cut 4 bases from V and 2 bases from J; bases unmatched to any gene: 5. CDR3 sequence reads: CASSYIAGFTDTQYF. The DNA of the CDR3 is TGTGCCAGCAGCTACATAGCGGGGTTCACAGATACGCAGTATTTT. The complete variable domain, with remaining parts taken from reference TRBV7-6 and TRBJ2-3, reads GAGVSQSPRYKVTKRGQDVALRCDPISGHVSLYWYRQALGQGPEFLTYFNYEAQQDKSGLPNDRFSAERPEGSISTLTIQRTEQRDSAMYRCASSYIAGFTDTQYFGPGTRLTVL.

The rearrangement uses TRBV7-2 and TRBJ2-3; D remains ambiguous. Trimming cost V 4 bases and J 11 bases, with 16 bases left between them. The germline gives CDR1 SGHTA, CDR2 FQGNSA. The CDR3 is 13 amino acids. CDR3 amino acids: CASSSFSVPGQYF. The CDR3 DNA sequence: TGTGCCAGCAGCTCCTTCTCAGTACCAGGGCAGTATTTT. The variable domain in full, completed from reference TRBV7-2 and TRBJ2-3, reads GAGVSQSPSNKVTEKGKDVELRCDPISGHTALYWYRQSLGQGLEFLIYFQGNSAPDKSGLPSDRFSAERTGGSVSTLTIQRTQQEDSAVYLCASSSFSVPGQYFGPGTRLTVL.